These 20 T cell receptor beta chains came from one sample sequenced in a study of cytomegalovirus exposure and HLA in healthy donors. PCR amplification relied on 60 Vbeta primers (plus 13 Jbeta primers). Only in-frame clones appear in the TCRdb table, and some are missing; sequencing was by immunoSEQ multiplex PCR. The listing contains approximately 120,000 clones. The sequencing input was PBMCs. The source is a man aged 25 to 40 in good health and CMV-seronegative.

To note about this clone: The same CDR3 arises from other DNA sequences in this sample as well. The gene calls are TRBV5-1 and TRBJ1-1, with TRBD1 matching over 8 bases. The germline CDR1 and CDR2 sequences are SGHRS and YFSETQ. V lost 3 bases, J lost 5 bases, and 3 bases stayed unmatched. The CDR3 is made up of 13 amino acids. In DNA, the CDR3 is TGCGCCAGCAGCTCAACAGGGGGGACTGAAGCTTTCTTT. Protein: CASSSTGGTEAFF.

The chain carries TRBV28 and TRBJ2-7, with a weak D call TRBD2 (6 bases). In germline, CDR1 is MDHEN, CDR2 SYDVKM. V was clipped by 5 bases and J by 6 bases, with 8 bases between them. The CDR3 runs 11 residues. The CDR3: CASSLAREQYF. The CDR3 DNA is TGTGCCAGCAGTCTAGCGCGCGAGCAGTACTTC.

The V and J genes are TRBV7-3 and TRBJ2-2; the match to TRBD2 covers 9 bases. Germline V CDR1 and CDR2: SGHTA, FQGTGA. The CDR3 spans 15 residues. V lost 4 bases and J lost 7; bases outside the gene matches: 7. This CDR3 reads CASSSEGLAGGELFF. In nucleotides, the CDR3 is TGTGCCAGCAGCTCAGAGGGACTAGCCGGCGGGGAGCTGTTTTTT.

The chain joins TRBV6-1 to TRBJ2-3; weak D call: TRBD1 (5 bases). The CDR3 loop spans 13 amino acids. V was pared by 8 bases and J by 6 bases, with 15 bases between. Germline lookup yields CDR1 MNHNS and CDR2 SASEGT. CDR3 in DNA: TGTGCCAGCGGGGCAGAAACCCCCGATACGCAGTATTTT. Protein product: CASGAETPDTQYF.

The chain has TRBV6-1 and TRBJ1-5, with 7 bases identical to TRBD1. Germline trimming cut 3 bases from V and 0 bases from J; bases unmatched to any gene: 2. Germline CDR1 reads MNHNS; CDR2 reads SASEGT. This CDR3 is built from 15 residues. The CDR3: CASSEGQHSNQPQHF. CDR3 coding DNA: TGTGCCAGCAGTGAGGGACAGCATAGCAATCAGCCCCAGCATTTT.

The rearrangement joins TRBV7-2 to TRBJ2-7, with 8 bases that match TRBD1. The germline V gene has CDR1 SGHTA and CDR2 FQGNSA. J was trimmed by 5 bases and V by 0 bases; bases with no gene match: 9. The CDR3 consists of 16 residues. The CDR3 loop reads CASSLAPSGGSDEQYF. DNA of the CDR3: TGTGCCAGCAGCTTAGCCCCATCAGGGGGCAGCGACGAGCAGTACTTC.

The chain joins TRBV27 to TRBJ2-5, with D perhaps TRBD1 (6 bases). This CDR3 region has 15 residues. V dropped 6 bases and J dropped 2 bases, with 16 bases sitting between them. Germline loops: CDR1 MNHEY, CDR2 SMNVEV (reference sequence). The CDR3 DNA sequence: TGTGCCAGCAGAACGGGACACAAACTTCAAGAGACCCAGTACTTC. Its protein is CASRTGHKLQETQYF.

The CDR3 spells CASSPGRADTQYF. In DNA form, the CDR3 reads TGTGCCAGCAGCCCCGGGAGGGCAGATACGCAGTATTTT. The V gene is TRBV2, the J gene TRBJ2-3, with 8 bases that match TRBD2. V was pared by 6 bases and J by 4 bases, with 3 bases of the junction left unmatched. CDR1 SNHLY and CDR2 FYNNEI come from the germline V gene. This CDR3 has 13 amino acids.

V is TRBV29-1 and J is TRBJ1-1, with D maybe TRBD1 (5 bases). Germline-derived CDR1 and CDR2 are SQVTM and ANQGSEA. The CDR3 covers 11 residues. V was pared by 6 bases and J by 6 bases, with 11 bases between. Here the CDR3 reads CSVADKAEAFF. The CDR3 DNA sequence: TGCAGCGTCGCGGACAAGGCTGAAGCTTTCTTT.

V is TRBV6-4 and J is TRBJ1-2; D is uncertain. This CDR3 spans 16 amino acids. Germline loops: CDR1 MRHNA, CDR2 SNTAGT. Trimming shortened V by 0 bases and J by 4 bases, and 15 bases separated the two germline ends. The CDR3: CASSDSTRDLGYGYTF. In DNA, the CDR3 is TGTGCCAGCAGTGACTCGACGAGGGATCTGGGCTATGGCTACACCTTC.

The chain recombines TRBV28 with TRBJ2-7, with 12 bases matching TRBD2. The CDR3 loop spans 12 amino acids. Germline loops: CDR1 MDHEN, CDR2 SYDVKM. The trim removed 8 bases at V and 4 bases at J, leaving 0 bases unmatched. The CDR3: CASGTSGYEQYF. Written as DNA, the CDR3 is TGTGCCAGCGGGACTAGCGGGTACGAGCAGTACTTC.

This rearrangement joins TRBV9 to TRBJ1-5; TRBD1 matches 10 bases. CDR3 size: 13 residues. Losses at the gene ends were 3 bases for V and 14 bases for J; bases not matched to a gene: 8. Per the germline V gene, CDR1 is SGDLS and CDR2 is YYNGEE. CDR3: CASSAPGTGEKHF. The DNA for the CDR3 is TGTGCCAGCAGCGCCCCCGGGACAGGGGAGAAGCATTTT.

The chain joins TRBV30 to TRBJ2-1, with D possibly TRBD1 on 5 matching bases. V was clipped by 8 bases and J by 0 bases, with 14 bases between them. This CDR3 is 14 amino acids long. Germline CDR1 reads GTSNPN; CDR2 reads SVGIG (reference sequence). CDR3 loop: CAGASVSSYNEQFF. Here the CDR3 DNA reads TGTGCCGGGGCATCGGTGAGCTCCTACAATGAGCAGTTCTTC.

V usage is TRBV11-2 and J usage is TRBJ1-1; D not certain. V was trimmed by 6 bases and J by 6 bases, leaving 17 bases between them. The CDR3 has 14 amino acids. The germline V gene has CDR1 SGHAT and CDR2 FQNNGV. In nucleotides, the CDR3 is TGTGCCAGCAGGGACCCGTCCGGGGAGGCTGAAGCTTTCTTT. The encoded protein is CASRDPSGEAEAFF.

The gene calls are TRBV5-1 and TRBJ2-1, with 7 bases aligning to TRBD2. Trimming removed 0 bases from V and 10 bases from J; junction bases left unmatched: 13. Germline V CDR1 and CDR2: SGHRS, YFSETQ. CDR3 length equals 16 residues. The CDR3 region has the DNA TGCGCCAGCAGCTTGGGGGGAGGGACTACCCCGTGGGAGCAGTTCTTC. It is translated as CASSLGGGTTPWEQFF.

In DNA, the CDR3 is TGTGCCAGCAGTTCCGGGACTAGCGGGAGGGTCACCGGGGAGCTGTTTTTT. Protein product: CASSSGTSGRVTGELFF. The V gene is TRBV28, the J gene TRBJ2-2; TRBD2 matches 16 bases. V dropped 4 bases and J dropped 4; count of bases not matched to a gene: 3. The CDR3 contains 17 residues. Germline values: CDR1 MDHEN, CDR2 SYDVKM. Full variable domain (missing parts from reference TRBV28 and TRBJ2-2): DVKVTQSSRYLVKRTGEKVFLECVQDMDHENMFWYRQDPGLGLRLIYFSYDVKMKEKGDIPEGYSVSREKKERFSLILESASTNQTSMYLCASSSGTSGRVTGELFFGEGSRLTVL.

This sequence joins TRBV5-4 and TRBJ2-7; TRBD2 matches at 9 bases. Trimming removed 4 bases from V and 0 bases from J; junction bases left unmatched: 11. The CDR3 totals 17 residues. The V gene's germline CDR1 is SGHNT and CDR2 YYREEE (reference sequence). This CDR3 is CASSVFGRLAVSYEQYF. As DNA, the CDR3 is TGTGCCAGCAGCGTTTTCGGGCGACTAGCGGTCTCCTACGAGCAGTACTTC.

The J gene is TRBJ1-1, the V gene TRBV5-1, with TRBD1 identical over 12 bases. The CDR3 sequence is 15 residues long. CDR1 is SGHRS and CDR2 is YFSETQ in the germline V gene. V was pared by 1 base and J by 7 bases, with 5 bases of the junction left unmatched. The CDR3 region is CASSLRDRGRGEAFF. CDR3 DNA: TGCGCCAGCAGCTTGAGGGACAGGGGGCGAGGTGAAGCTTTCTTT.

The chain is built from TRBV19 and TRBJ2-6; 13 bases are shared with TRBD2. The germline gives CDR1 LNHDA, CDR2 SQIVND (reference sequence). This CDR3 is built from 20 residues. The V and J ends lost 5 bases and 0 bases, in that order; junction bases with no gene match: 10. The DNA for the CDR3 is TGTGCCAGTAGTGCAAGACTAGCGGGAGGCCCTATCTCTGGGGCCAACGTCCTGACTTTC. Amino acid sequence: CASSARLAGGPISGANVLTF.

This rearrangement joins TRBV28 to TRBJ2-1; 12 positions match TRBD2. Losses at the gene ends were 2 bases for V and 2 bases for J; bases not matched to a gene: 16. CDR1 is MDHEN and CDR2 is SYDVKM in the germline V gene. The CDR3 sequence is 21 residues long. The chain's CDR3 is CASSLRMGASGRDSPYNEQFF. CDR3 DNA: TGTGCCAGCAGTTTAAGGATGGGAGCTAGCGGGAGGGATTCCCCCTACAATGAGCAGTTCTTC. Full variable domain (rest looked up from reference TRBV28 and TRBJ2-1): DVKVTQSSRYLVKRTGEKVFLECVQDMDHENMFWYRQDPGLGLRLIYFSYDVKMKEKGDIPEGYSVSREKKERFSLILESASTNQTSMYLCASSLRMGASGRDSPYNEQFFGPGTRLTVL.